This T cell receptor (beta chain) was sequenced for a study of cytomegalovirus exposure and HLA in healthy donors. Study in general: A previous analysis identified approximately 110 million unique TCR beta sequences derived from some 170 million T cells.

Germline V gene data show CDR1 as LNHDA and CDR2 as SQIVND (reference sequence). Losses at the gene ends were 5 bases for V and 10 bases for J; bases not matched to a gene: 10. The CDR3 is made up of 14 amino acids. The PCR had 60 Vbeta and 13 Jbeta primers. Method: immunoSEQ multiplex PCR; TCRdb's copy keeps in-frame clones and lacks some. This repertoire shows some 170,000 clones, about 80% found once; its top ten account for approximately 6.3%. Notes on the study in general: Through in vitro validation, a few CMV-associated chains were shown to be specific for CMV antigens. Links to common viral pathogens appeared, in a later analysis, for several of the most significant clusters.

In this sample, this clone turned up a few times. Antigen: not known. The specimen sequenced was PBMCs. This clonotype was sampled from a man aged 35 to 55 in good health and CMV-seropositive. The chain couples TRBV19 to TRBJ2-2; 7 nucleotides line up with TRBD1. The CDR3 reads CASSGQARYEELFF. In DNA, the CDR3 is TGTGCCAGTAGTGGACAGGCACGATACGAGGAGCTGTTTTTT.